This TCR beta chain was found in a study of T-cell reconstitution after alpha-beta-depleted transplantation in children. This clonotype was seen many times. A library of TCRbeta sequences, prepared with unique molecular identifiers, was generated. Each CDR3 protein is one row after TCRdb ran MiXCR on the PCR reads. The sample shows 400,000 to 450,000 distinct CDR3 sequences, about 40% of them seen only once. The CDR3 totals 14 residues. V was clipped by 3 bases and J by 4 bases, with 13 bases between them. Germline V lookup: CDR1 SGHDT, CDR2 YYEEEE. This chain links TRBV5-6 with TRBJ1-2, with D tentatively TRBD1 (5 bases). The TCR originated in a girl aged 2 to 9 with aplastic anemia, due to receive a stem cell transplant. Sequencing was performed on PBMCs, taken before TCRalphabeta/CD19-depleted stem cell transplant. Here the CDR3 DNA reads TGTGCCAGCAGCTGGGAAGGGGTTCCCTATGGCTACACCTTC. Translation: CASSWEGVPYGYTF.